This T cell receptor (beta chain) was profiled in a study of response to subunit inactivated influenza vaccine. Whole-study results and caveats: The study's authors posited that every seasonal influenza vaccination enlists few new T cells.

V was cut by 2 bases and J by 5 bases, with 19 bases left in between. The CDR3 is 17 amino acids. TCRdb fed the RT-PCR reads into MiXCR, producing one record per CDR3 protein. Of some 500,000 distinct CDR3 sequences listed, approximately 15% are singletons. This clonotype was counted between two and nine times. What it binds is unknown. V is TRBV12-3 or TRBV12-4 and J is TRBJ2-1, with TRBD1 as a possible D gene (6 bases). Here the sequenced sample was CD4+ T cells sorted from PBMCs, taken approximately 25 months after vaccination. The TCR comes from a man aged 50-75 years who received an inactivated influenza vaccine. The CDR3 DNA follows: TGTGCCAGCAGTTTAAGTGTATGGGGGACACGAAACAATGAGCAGTTCTTC. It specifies CASSLSVWGTRNNEQFF.